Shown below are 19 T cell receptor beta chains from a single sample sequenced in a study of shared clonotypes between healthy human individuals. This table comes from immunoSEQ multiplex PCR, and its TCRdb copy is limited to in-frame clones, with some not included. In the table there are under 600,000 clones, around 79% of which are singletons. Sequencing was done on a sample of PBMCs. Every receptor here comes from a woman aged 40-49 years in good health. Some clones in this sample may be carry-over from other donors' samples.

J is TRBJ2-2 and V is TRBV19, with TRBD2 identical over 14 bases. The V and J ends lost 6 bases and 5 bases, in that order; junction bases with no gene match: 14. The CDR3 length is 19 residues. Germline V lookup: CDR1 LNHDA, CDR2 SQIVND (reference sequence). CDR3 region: CASRSTGTSGSVGTGELFF. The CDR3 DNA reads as TGTGCCAGTAGATCGACCGGGACTAGCGGGAGTGTAGGAACCGGGGAGCTGTTTTTT.

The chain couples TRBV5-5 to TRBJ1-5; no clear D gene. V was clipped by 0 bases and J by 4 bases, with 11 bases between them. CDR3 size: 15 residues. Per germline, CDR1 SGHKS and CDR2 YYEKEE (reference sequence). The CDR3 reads CASSLGVVDNQPQHF. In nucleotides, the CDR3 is TGTGCCAGCAGCTTGGGAGTGGTCGATAATCAGCCCCAGCATTTT.

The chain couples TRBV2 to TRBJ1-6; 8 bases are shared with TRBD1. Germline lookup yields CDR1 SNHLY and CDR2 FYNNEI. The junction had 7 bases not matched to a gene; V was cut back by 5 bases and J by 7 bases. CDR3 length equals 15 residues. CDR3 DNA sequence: TGTGCCAGCAGTCAGGACAGGGTAGCCAATTCACCCCTCCACTTT. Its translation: CASSQDRVANSPLHF. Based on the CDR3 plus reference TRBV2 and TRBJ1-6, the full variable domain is EPEVTQTPSHQVTQMGQEVILRCVPISNHLYFYWYRQILGQKVEFLVSFYNNEISEKSEIFDDQFSVERPDGSNFTLKIRSTKLEDSAMYFCASSQDRVANSPLHFGNGTRLTVT.

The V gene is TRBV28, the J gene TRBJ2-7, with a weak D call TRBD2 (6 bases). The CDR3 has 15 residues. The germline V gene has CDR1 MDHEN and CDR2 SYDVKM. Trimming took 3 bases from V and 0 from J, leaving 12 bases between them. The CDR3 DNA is TGTGCCAGCAGTTTTACGGAGGGGCTCTCCTACGAGCAGTACTTC. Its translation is CASSFTEGLSYEQYF.

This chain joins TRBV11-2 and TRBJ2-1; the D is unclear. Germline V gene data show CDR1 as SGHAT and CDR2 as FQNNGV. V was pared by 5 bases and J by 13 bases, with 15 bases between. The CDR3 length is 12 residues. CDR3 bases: TGTGCCAGCAGCCTGACCGCGGTTGACCAGTTCTTC. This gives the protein CASSLTAVDQFF.

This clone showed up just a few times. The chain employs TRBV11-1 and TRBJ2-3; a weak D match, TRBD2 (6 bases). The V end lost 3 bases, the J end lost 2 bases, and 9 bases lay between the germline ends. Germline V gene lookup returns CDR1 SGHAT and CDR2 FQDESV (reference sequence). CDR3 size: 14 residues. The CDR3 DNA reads TGTGCCAGCAGCTTGGGACTTAACACAGATACGCAGTATTTT. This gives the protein CASSLGLNTDTQYF. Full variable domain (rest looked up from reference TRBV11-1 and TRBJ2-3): EAEVAQSPRYKITEKSQAVAFWCDPISGHATLYWYRQILGQGPELLVQFQDESVVDDSQLPKDRFSAERLKGVDSTLKIQPAELGDSAMYLCASSLGLNTDTQYFGPGTRLTVL.

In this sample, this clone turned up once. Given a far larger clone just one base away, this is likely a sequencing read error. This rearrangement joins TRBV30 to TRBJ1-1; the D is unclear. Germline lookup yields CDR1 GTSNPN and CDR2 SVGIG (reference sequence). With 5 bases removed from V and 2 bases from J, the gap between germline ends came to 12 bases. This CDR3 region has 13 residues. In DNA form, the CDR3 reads TGTGCCTGGGACTGGAACATTAACACTGAAGCTTTCTTT. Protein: CAWDWNINTEAFF.

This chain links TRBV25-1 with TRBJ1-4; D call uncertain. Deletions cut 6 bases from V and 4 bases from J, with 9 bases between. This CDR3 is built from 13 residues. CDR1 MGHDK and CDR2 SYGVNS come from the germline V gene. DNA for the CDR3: TGTGCCAGCAGCGACGGATATAATGAAAAACTGTTTTTT. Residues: CASSDGYNEKLFF.

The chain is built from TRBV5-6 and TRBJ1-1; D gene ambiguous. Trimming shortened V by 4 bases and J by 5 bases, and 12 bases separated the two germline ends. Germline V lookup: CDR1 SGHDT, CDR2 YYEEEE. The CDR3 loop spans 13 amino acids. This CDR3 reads CASSLLRGTEAFF. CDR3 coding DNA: TGTGCCAGCAGCCTTCTCCGGGGAACTGAAGCTTTCTTT.

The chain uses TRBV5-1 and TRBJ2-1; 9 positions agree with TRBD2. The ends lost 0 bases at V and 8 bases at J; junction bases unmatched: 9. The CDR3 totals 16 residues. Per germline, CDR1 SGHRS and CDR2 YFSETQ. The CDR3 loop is CASSLGVAGAIDEQFF. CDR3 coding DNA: TGCGCCAGCAGCTTGGGGGTAGCGGGAGCTATCGATGAGCAGTTCTTC.

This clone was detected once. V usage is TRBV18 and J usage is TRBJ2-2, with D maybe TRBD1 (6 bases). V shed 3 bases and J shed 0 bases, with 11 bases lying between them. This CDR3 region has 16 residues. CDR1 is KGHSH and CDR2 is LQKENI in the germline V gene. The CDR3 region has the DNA TGTGCCAGCTCACCGATGACAGGACCGAACACCGGGGAGCTGTTTTTT. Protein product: CASSPMTGPNTGELFF.

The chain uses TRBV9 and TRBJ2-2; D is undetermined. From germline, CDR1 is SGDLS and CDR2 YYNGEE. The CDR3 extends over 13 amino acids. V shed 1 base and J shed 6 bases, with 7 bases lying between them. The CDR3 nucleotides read TGTGCCAGCAGCGTAAATCGAGCCGGGGAGCTGTTTTTT. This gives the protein CASSVNRAGELFF.

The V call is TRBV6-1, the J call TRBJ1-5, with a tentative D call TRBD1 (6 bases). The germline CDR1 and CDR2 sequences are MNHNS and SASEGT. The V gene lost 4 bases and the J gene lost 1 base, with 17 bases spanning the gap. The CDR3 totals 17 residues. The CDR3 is CASSVHRDGKSNQPQHF. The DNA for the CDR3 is TGTGCCAGCAGTGTGCACAGGGACGGTAAGAGCAATCAGCCCCAGCATTTT.

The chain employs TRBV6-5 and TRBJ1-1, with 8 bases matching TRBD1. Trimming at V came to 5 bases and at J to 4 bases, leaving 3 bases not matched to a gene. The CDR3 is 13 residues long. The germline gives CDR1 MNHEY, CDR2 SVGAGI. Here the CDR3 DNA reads TGTGCCAGCAGTATCGACAGGGGCACTGAAGCTTTCTTT. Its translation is CASSIDRGTEAFF.

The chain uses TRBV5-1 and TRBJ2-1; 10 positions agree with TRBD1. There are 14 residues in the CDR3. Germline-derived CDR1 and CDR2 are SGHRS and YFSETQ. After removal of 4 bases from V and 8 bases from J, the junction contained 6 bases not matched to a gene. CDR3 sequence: CASSPGQGIHEQFF. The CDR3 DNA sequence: TGCGCCAGCAGCCCGGGACAGGGGATCCATGAGCAGTTCTTC. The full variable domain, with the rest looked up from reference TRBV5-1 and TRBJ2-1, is KAGVTQTPRYLIKTRGQQVTLSCSPISGHRSVSWYQQTPGQGLQFLFEYFSETQRNKGNFPGRFSGRQFSNSRSEMNVSTLELGDSALYLCASSPGQGIHEQFFGPGTRLTVL.

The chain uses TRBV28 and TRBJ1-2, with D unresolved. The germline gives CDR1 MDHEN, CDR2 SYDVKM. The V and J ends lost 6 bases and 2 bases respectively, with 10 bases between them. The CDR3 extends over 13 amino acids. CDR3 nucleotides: TGTGCCAGCAGCTCAACCGGGAACTATGGCTACACCTTC. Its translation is CASSSTGNYGYTF.

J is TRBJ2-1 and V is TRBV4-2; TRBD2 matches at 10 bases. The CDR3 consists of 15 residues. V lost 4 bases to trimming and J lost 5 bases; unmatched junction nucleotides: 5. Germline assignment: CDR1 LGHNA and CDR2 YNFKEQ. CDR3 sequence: CASSLTSGQDNEQFF. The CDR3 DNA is TGTGCCAGCAGCCTGACTAGCGGGCAAGACAATGAGCAGTTCTTC.

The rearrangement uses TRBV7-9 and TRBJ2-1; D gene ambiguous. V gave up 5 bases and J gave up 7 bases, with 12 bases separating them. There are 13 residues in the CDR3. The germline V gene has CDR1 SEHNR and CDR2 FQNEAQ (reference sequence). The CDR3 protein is CASSPGSENEQFF. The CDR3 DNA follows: TGTGCCAGCAGCCCCGGATCGGAGAATGAGCAGTTCTTC. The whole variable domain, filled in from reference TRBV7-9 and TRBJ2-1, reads DTGVSQNPRHKITKRGQNVTFRCDPISEHNRLYWYRQTLGQGPEFLTYFQNEAQLEKSRLLSDRFSAERPKGSFSTLEIQRTEQGDSAMYLCASSPGSENEQFFGPGTRLTVL.

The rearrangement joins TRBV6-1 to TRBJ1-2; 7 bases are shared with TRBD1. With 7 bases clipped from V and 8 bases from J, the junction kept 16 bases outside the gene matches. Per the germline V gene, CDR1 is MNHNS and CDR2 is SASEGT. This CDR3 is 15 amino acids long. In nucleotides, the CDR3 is TGTGCCAGCACCCCGGACAGGTCCCACTTAGGGGGCTACACCTTC. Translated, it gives CASTPDRSHLGGYTF.